The source of this TCR beta chain is a study of read filtering for tumor transcriptome and immune sequencing. Study as a whole: R-ISS stage counts were under ten for I, roughly 15 for II, more than 5 for III. After DNase treatment, RNA was made into whole-transcriptome libraries. TCR-mapped reads were about 3.5 to 11 million with IR-seq versus roughly 85 to 1,300 with RNA-seq.

V was shortened by 4 bases and J by 10 bases, with 16 bases between the two germline ends. CDR3 size: 13 residues. Germline CDR1 reads SEHNR; CDR2 reads FQNEAQ (reference sequence). This clonotype was seen many times. From 350 to 500 ng of RNA, a library with molecular barcoded alpha/delta and beta/gamma adaptors was made. In TCRdb, the reads were re-called with MiXCR into one record per CDR3 protein. This table holds roughly 130,000 distinct CDR3 sequences, 13% found once. Sequenced sample: a population of CD138-negative cells sorted from bone marrow. This rearrangement joins TRBV7-9 to TRBJ1-1; tentatively, D is TRBD1 (5 bases). The sequence derives from a donor older than 35 with multiple myeloma. CDR3 protein: CASSSDRLRGAFF. CDR3 nucleotides: TGTGCCAGCAGCTCTGACCGACTGAGGGGAGCTTTCTTT.